This TCR beta chain is from a study of cytomegalovirus exposure and HLA in healthy donors. Overall study results and limits: Cytomegalovirus status was reportedly diagnosed by the classifier with high specificity and sensitivity. Accurate HLA-A and HLA-B prediction from TCR beta sequences was reported for most subjects. Looking again later, the authors saw that most CMV-associated TCR beta chains seemed HLA-restricted. A later analysis linked a missense DCLRE1C variant to TCR beta V- and J-gene trimming.

The PCR had 60 Vbeta and 13 Jbeta primers. Sequencing was performed with immunoSEQ multiplex PCR; in TCRdb, only in-frame clones are kept and a portion is missing. The table includes about 150,000 clones, around a tenth detected once. Notes on this clone: Its matching antigen is unknown.

There are 14 residues in the CDR3. Germline CDR1 reads MDHEN; CDR2 reads SYDVKM. Trimming cost V 4 bases and J 1 base, with 8 bases left between them. Sequencing was performed on PBMCs. The chain carries TRBV28 and TRBJ2-1; possible D gene TRBD1, 6 bases. The TCR comes from a male donor in good health and CMV-seronegative. The CDR3 coding sequence is TGTGCCAGCAGTTCACAGGGTTCCTACAATGAGCAGTTCTTC. It encodes CASSSQGSYNEQFF.